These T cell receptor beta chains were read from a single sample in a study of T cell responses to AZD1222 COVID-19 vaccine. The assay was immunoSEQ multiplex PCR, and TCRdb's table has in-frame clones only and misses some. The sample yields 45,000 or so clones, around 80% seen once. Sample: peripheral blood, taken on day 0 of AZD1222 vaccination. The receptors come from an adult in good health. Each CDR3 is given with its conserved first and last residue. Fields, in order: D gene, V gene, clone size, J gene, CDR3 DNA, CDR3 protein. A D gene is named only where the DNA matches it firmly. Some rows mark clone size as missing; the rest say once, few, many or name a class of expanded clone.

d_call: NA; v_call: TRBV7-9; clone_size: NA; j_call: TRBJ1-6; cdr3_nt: TGTGCCAGCAGCTCCATGGACGGTTATTCACCCCTCCACTTT; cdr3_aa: CASSSMDGYSPLHF
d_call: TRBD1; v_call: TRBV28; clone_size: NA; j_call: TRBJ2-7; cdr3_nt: TGTGCCAGCAGTTCCCCTGGGACAGGGGGAGTCGAGCAGTACTTC; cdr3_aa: CASSSPGTGGVEQYF
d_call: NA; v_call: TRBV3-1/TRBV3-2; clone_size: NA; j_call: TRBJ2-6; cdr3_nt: TGTGCCAGCAATGACATCAATCTCTCTGGGGCCAACGTCCTGACTTTC; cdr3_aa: CASNDINLSGANVLTF
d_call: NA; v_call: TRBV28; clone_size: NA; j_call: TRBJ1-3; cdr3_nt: TGTGCCAGCAGCCCGCTGGCTGGAAACACCATATATTTT; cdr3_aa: CASSPLAGNTIYF
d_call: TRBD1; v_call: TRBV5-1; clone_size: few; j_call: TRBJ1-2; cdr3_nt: TGCGCCAGCAGCTTGGGGACAGGTGGTGAGAACTATGGCTACACCTTC; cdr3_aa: CASSLGTGGENYGYTF
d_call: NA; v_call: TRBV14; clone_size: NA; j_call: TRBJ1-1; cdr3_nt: TGTGCCAGCAGCCAACTCCCGGGGAACACTGAAGCTTTCTTT; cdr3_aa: CASSQLPGNTEAFF
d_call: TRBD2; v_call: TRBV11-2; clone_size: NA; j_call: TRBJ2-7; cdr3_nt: TGTGCCAGCAGCCCCCCCGCGACTAGCAGGTCCTACGAGCAGTACTTC; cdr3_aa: CASSPPATSRSYEQYF
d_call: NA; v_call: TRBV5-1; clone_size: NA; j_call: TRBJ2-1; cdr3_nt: TGCGCCAGCAGCTTGGGTTCCAATGAGCAGTTCTTC; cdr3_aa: CASSLGSNEQFF
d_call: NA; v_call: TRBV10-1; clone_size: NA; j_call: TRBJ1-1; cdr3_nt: TGCGCCAGCGGTGGGGGGGGCCTGGAAGAGAGTACTGAAGCTTTCTTT; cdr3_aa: CASGGGGLEESTEAFF
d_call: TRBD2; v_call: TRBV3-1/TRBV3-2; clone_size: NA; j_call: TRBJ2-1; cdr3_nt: TGTGCCAGCAGCCAGTCACTAGCGACCTTAGGGGTGGGGTACAATGAGCAGTTCTTC; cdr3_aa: CASSQSLATLGVGYNEQFF
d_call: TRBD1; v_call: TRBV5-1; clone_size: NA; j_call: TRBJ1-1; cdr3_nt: TGCGCCAGCAGCTTGGAACAGGGGGCCCGCTACACTGAAGCTTTCTTT; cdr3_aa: CASSLEQGARYTEAFF
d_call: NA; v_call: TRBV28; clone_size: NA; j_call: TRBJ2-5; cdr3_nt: TGTGCCAGCAGTAGTGGGACCCAGTACTTC; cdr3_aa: CASSSGTQYF
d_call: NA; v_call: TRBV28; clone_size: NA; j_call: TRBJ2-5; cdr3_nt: TGTGCCAGCTCCCCAGGGGGGCGCGGGGAGACCCAGTACTTC; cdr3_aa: CASSPGGRGETQYF
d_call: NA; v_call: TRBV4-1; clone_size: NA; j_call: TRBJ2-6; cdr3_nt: TGCGCCAGCTCACCGGGACACATACTCTCTGGGGCCAACGTCCTGACTTTC; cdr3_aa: CASSPGHILSGANVLTF
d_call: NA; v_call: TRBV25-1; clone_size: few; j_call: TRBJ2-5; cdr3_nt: TGTGCCAGCAGTGCGTACAGGGAAGAGACCCAGTACTTC; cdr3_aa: CASSAYREETQYF
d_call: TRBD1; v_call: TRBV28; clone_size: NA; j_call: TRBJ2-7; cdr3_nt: TGTGCCAGCAGTCGTAGGACAGGGGCCTACGAGCAGTACTTC; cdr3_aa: CASSRRTGAYEQYF
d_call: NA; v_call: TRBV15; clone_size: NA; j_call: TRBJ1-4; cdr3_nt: TGTGCCACCAGCAGAGATCGGCAGGCTAATGAAAAACTGTTTTTT; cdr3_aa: CATSRDRQANEKLFF
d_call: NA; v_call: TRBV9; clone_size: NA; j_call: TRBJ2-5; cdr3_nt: TGTGCCAGCAGCGTCGGCCAGGGAGGCGAGACCCAGTACTTC; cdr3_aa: CASSVGQGGETQYF
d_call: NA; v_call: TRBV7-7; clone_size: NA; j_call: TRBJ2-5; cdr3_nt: TGTGCTAGCAGCCCCCTCATGGAGACCCAGTACTTC; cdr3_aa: CASSPLMETQYF
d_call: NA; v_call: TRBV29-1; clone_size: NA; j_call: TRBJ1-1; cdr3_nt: TGCAGCGTTGAAGGGCCGGGACAGAACACTGAAGCTTTCTTT; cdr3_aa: CSVEGPGQNTEAFF
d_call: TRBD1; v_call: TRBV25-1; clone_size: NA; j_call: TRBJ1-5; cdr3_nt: TGTGCCAGCAGTCGACAAAAGGGGGCTAGCAATCAGCCCCAGCATTTT; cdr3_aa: CASSRQKGASNQPQHF
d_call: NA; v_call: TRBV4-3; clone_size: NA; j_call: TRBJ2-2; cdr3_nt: TGCGCCAGCAGCCAGGTTCTCGGGACGGGGCGCGGCACCGGGGAGCTGTTTTTT; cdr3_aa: CASSQVLGTGRGTGELFF
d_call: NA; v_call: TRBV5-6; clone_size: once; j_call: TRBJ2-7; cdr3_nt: TGTGCCAGCAGGGCCGGGACGGTCCCCTACGAGCAGTACTTC; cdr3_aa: CASRAGTVPYEQYF
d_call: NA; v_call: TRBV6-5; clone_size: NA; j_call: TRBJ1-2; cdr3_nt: TGTGCCAGCACTTGGGGGGCGGGCTACACCTTC; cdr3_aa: CASTWGAGYTF